This T cell receptor beta chain was recovered during a study of siplizumab effects on memory and regulatory T cells. With respect to this clone: Antigen unknown.

Unstimulated TEMRA, naive, memory and effector memory subsets were sequenced in a few donor pairs. Germline V gene data show CDR1 as MNHEY and CDR2 as SMNVEV (reference sequence). This CDR3 spans 14 amino acids. V lost 3 bases to trimming and J lost 3 bases, with 9 bases between them. Sequenced by immunoSEQ multiplex PCR; TCRdb stores in-frame clones only, minus some. Among under 70,000 clones, roughly 78% were seen once, and the ten largest hold about 0.41%. Findings of the study overall: Roughly 75-95% of dividing CD4+ or CD8+ clones were without an attributable naive or memory phenotype. It seemed that naive T cells were more diverse than memory cells and were major contributors to the alloresponse.

This TCR derives from a human donor in good health. Sequenced material: memory CD4+ T cells sorted from blood. The J gene is TRBJ1-5, the V gene TRBV27; D may be TRBD1 (6 bases). In nucleotides, the CDR3 is TGTGCCAGCAGTTTTTCAGGGGCCAATCAGCCCCAGCATTTT. Amino acid sequence: CASSFSGANQPQHF.